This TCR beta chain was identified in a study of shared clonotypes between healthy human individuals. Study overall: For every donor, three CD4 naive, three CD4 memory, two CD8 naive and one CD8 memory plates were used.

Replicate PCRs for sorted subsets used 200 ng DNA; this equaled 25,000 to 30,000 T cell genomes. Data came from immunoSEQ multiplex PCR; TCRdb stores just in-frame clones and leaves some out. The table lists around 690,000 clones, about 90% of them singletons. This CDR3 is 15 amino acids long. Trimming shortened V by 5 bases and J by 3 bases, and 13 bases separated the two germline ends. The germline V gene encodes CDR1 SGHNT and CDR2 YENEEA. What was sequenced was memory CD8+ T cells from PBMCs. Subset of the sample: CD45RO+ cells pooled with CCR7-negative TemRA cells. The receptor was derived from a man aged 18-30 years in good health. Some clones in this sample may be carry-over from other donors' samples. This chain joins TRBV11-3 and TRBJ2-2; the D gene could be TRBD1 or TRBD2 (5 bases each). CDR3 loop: CASSPGRGYTGELFF. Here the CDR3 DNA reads TGTGCCAGCAGCCCGGGACGGGGATACACCGGGGAGCTGTTTTTT.